The text below deals with one T cell receptor beta chain. Its target is unknown. It was with 60 Vbeta and 13 Jbeta primers that the PCR ran. TCRdb's copy holds only in-frame clones and misses some; the assay was immunoSEQ multiplex PCR. The table records about 120,000 clones, less than 65% of them present only once. This sample was taken from a study of cytomegalovirus exposure and HLA in healthy donors. Study observations and caveats: Testing in vitro showed three CMV-associated chains specific for CMV antigens.

The material sequenced was PBMCs. This receptor was taken from a man aged 40-49 years in good health and CMV-seropositive.

CDR3 bases: TGTGCCAGCAGCTTTATAGCGGAGGTTAGCACAGATACGCAGTATTTT. Its translation is CASSFIAEVSTDTQYF. The chain recombines TRBV7-8 with TRBJ2-3, with D tentatively TRBD2 (6 bases). The CDR3 has 16 residues. Germline V gene sequence: CDR1 SGHVS, CDR2 FQNEAQ. The V and J ends lost 3 bases and 0 bases respectively, with 13 bases between them.